This TCR beta chain is drawn from a study of cytomegalovirus exposure and HLA in healthy donors (dated by TCRdb to 2017 to 2019). Broadly, across the study: An earlier analysis of roughly 500 of the donors reported 276 Gb of sequence data and 95 million to 140 million unique TCR beta sequences obtained from about 180 million T cells. The number of typed donors differed by locus: about 629-630 for A, B, C, DRB1 and DQB1; about 520 for DQA1; fewer than 610 for DPA1; and roughly 470 for DPB1. Donor age, sex, ethnicity and CMV serostatus were collected together with the repertoire data. To predict cytomegalovirus infection status, the study combined high-throughput TCR immunosequencing, statistical association of individual TCRs with disease status, and machine learning. In an earlier analysis of 500 to 650 of the donors, high-throughput TCR beta sequencing was used to judge whether each TCR beta V gene segment behaved as functional or pseudogenic. An early release that covered about 600 HLA-typed donors contained 300 to 350 gigabases of sequencing data and tens of millions of unique TCR sequences. Rather than drawing on any new phenotypic data, the later analysis identified candidate immune exposures from TCR beta sequences and the way those sequences occurred across donors. Both class I and class II loci were covered by HLA typing, at four-digit resolution. A later genetic analysis took genome-wide SNP genotypes for about 65% of the roughly 670 donors and used that subset as a discovery cohort. The study profiled the T cell repertoires of about 640 subjects by immunosequencing and related them to cytomegalovirus serostatus. Among around 400 genotyped donors of the cohort, an average of about 220,000 unique TCR beta nucleotide sequences was sequenced per donor, of which about 19% were non-productive. Four to six DR-DQ haplotypes were handled as single units for association and clustering, since linkage in the cohort was strong. Among the roughly 380 genotyped donors, 81% belonged to the genetic ancestry cluster associated with self-reported Caucasian donors. The study aimed to test whether signatures of past pathogen exposure could be identified by cataloging public T cell receptors. In addition to the first cohort of about 650 subjects, a separate validation cohort of some 120 different subjects was used. A later analysis re-analyzed previously published TCR beta repertoires from hundreds of donors and added high-resolution HLA genotyping to study TCR occurrence patterns. All discovery cohort repertoires had been generated on a single sequencing platform.

Germline trimming amounts to 6 bases on V and 2 bases on J, with 16 as the count of junction bases outside the gene matches. The germline V gene (reference sequence) specifies LNHDA as CDR1 and SQIVND as CDR2. Its CDR3 holds 18 amino acids, cysteine through phenylalanine. Of the read, only the CDR3 DNA is kept; its 54 bases are in frame from base 1. The table lists this clone with a count of one. This clone's antigen is unknown. Base quality data are lacking; no much larger clone is found one base away. In total, approximately 610 healthy bone marrow donors made up the cohort. At the time of sampling, every cohort member was nominally healthy, though immune exposures that went unrecorded were likely present. The donor was CMV seropositive and belonged to the group of 250 to 300 seropositive cohort members. A peripheral blood sample was collected from each donor, and TCR beta sequencing was performed on peripheral blood mononuclear cells. Genomic DNA extraction from the blood cell samples was performed with the Qiagen DNeasy Blood Extraction Kit.

The method behind the library was the immunoSEQ multiplex PCR assay. A mixture of 60 forward primers for TCR Vbeta segments and 13 reverse primers for TCR Jbeta segments was used in the multiplex PCR. The CDR3 region of rearranged TCR beta genes was amplified from genomic DNA by a multiplex PCR assay. On the Illumina HiSeq System, the amplified TCR beta libraries were sequenced as 87-base-pair reads. The original pipeline was this. A later analysis counted approximately 74 million unique TCR beta chains across the 650 to 800 repertoires, and some 11 million of these chains were shared by at least two donors. A nearest-neighbor algorithm error-corrected the raw reads and collapsed the reads into unique sequences, merging closely related sequences to remove PCR and sequencing errors. Alignment of CDR3 sequences to IMGT reference sequences was used to assign V, D and J gene segments. For a sequence to be retained, a match of at least six nucleotides to both a V gene segment and a J gene segment was required. Rearrangements were classified as productive when the CDR3 lacked stop codons and remained in frame with V and J, and all other rearrangements were classified as non-productive. Following IMGT convention, CDR3 was defined as the stretch from the second conserved V-encoded cysteine to the conserved J-encoded phenylalanine. Sequences without an unambiguous match to a single V gene segment were excluded from the earlier analysis of over 500 of the donors. An earlier analysis of roughly 590 of the donors called V segments functional above 56.7% productive rearrangements and segregating when the between-donor standard deviation exceeded 5%. A statistical classification framework was developed to diagnose cytomegalovirus status using the catalog of TCR beta chain sequences. A later analysis assigned V and J genes by comparing TCR nucleotide sequences with IMGT/GENE-DB human TR gene sequences. The TCRdist pipeline was used in a later analysis to assign CDR3 sequences and most-parsimonious VDJ recombination scenarios. A later analysis defined each TCR beta chain by its CDR3 amino acid sequence plus V-gene family, and excluded reads lacking a unique V-gene family. As a way to deal with suspected cross-contamination and a sequencing artifact, a later analysis dropped 500 to 700 nucleotide sequences that were highly shared and had low generation probability. In a later analysis, a clonal expansion index for each public chain was calculated from normalized within-repertoire ranks of inferred template counts. A later analysis computed generation probabilities with a VDJ recombination model fitted to out-of-frame rearrangements, and checked the results against IGoR. A later analysis scored TCR-TCR, TCR-HLA and TCR-CMV co-occurrence with hypergeometric tests, applying a repertoire-size bias correction to TCR pairs. A later analysis estimated false discovery rates by permuting HLA or CMV assignments 20 times. In a later analysis, co-occurring TCRs were grouped with DBSCAN, and TCRdist sequence similarity was added when clustering was performed within HLA-allele-positive subsets. Co-occurrence clustering excluded repertoires with fewer than 30,000 or more than 120,000 public chains, plus five with anomalous nucleotide sharing. Entries here come from immuneACCESS through TCRdb and include only in-frame sequences with V and J called. Some clones fail to appear in such tables; in the studies checked, an unresolved V gene covers under half of the shortfall, and the cause of the remainder is unknown. V and J calls and clone size are copied from that table; D and trimming were computed from the DNA. The sample table records 100,000 to 150,000 clones; around 76% of these occur just once. About 15% of the sample comes from the top ten.

On the study overall, not on this receptor specifically: In a later analysis, most CMV-associated TCR beta chains were found to appear HLA-restricted, with HLA associations seemingly driven largely by CMV exposure. A total of 150 to 200 TCR beta chains were listed by the study as associated with cytomegalovirus. Several of the top co-occurrence clusters appeared to be linked to parvovirus B19, influenza, CMV and Epstein-Barr virus, according to a later analysis. A group of highly shared sequence variants was considered likely to be a technical artifact of the sequencing pipeline. This cohort had only TCR beta chains sequenced, and the lack of alpha or paired-chain data limited which features could be detected. CMV serostatus was the only immune exposure information available for the cohort. Compared with equally common non-associated chains, HLA-associated TCR beta chains in a later analysis were more clonally expanded and had lower generation probabilities. Some IMGT-functional V segments, including TRBV6-2 and TRBV6-3, could not be distinguished by the 87-base-pair reads and were therefore excluded. Most TCR sequences were seen in very few donors, while some public TCRs were found in many individuals. A later analysis found that TCR association rates varied across HLA loci, with DRB1 alleles showing the most associated TCRs and HLA-C alleles the fewest. It was suggested by the authors that the approach could potentially be generalized to other disease states and immunological phenotypes. In an earlier analysis of 450 to 750 of the donors, most TCR beta V segments appeared in productive rearrangements about 90% or about 30% of the time, broadly matching IMGT annotations. In a later genetic analysis, a missense DCLRE1C variant was associated with V-gene and J-gene trimming of TCR beta chains, and the association was replicated in an independent cohort. Specific HLA alleles were associated with 16,951 TCR beta sequences at a false discovery rate of 0.05 in a later analysis. Cytomegalovirus status was reported to be diagnosed by the classifier with high specificity and sensitivity in both the original and validation cohorts. Because HLA typing was unavailable for some donors at each locus, only the typed subset was used in association tests. Because counts were too low, some 17 rarely observed V segments, including chromosome 9 orphons, were excluded from the earlier analysis of 500 to 700 of the donors. Correlated functional status among segregating V segments might be attributable to linkage disequilibrium, but an unknown experimental factor could not be ruled out. A further reported finding was that TCR beta sequences accurately predicted the HLA-A and HLA-B alleles for most subjects in the first cohort. In vitro tests confirmed that a few of the cytomegalovirus-associated TCR beta chains recognize cytomegalovirus antigens. Sequencing depth was assumed to be roughly uniform across donors in the presence/absence analyses, though that assumption may not hold. Assigning TCR associations to individual alleles was difficult when HLA alleles, especially DR and DQ, strongly co-occurred. A later genetic analysis reported fewer N-insertions in productive TCRs among donors in an Asian-associated ancestry cluster than the approximately 670-donor mean.

The sequenced sample was PBMCs. The origin of this receptor is a man aged 50-59 years in good health and CMV-seropositive. Rearrangement joined TRBV19 to TRBJ2-3; the central 8 bases match TRBD1. The DNA reads TGTGCCAGTAGACGGACTGGTGGCGGACAGGGCCCCACAGATACGCAGTATTTT. Translated, it gives CASRRTGGGQGPTDTQYF. Joined to the reference TRBV19 and TRBJ2-3 proteins, this CDR3 gives the full variable domain: DGGITQSPKYLFRKEGQNVTLSCEQNLNHDAMYWYRQDPGQGLRLIYYSQIVNDFQKGDIAEGYSVSREKKESFPLTVTSAQKNPTAFYLCASRRTGGGQGPTDTQYFGPGTRLTVL.